The 20 T cell receptor beta chains listed next were all sequenced from one sample in a study of shared clonotypes between healthy human individuals. Only CD45RO-negative cells positively selected for CCR7 counted as naive CD8 cells, so terminally differentiated effector memory CD45RA+ cells were excluded. Assay used: immunoSEQ multiplex PCR; TCRdb lists only in-frame clones, some missing. The sample holds around 580,000 clones, more than 95% seen once. Sequencing was performed on naive CD8+ T cells sorted from blood. The receptors were sampled from a man aged 25-45 years in good health.

This clone turned up a few times. The rearrangement joins TRBV7-2 to TRBJ2-7, with D possibly matching TRBD2 (6 bases). Per the germline V gene, CDR1 is SGHTA and CDR2 is FQGNSA. The CDR3 spans 15 residues. Trimming removed 6 bases at V and 3 bases at J, with 18 bases between. CDR3 bases: TGTGCCAGCAGTCTCCTGGGACTCACCATCTACGAGCAGTACTTC. Its translation: CASSLLGLTIYEQYF.

The V call is TRBV27, the J call TRBJ2-6; maybe TRBD1 (5 bases). V lost 4 bases to trimming and J lost 2 bases, with 15 bases between them. The CDR3 consists of 17 residues. Germline CDR1 and CDR2: MNHEY and SMNVEV (reference sequence). CDR3 nucleotides: TGTGCCAGCAGTTCGTATGACAGATCCCCTGGGGCCAACGTCCTGACTTTC. It encodes CASSSYDRSPGANVLTF. Combining the CDR3 with reference TRBV27 and TRBJ2-6 gives the whole variable domain EAQVTQNPRYLITVTGKKLTVTCSQNMNHEYMSWYRQDPGLGLRQIYYSMNVEVTDKGDVPEGYKVSRKEKRNFPLILESPSPNQTSLYFCASSSYDRSPGANVLTFGAGSRLTVL.

This chain uses TRBV11-2 with TRBJ2-7; the D gene is possibly TRBD1 (5 bases). CDR1 and CDR2 from the germline V gene are SGHAT and FQNNGV. CDR3 length: 12 amino acids. Trimming removed 4 bases at V and 3 bases at J, with 7 bases between. CDR3 bases: TGTGCCAGCAGCTGGACACTCTACGAGCAGTACTTC. Protein product: CASSWTLYEQYF. Using reference TRBV11-2 and TRBJ2-7 for the parts outside the CDR3, the full variable domain is EAGVAQSPRYKIIEKRQSVAFWCNPISGHATLYWYQQILGQGPKLLIQFQNNGVVDDSQLPKDRFSAERLKGVDSTLKIQPAKLEDSAVYLCASSWTLYEQYFGPGTRLTVT.

This clone was observed a few times. V usage is TRBV6-5 and J usage is TRBJ2-7; D is undetermined. Per germline, CDR1 MNHEY and CDR2 SVGAGI. Deletions cut 6 bases from V and 6 bases from J, with 12 bases between. CDR3 size: 12 residues. In nucleotides, the CDR3 is TGTGCCAGCAGACGCCGACCAGCCGAGCAGTACTTC. It specifies CASRRRPAEQYF.

V is TRBV9 and J is TRBJ2-3, with 10 bases fitting TRBD2. J lost 5 bases, V lost 2 bases, and 2 bases had no gene match. The CDR3 is made up of 14 amino acids. Germline V gene sequence: CDR1 SGDLS, CDR2 YYNGEE. Written as DNA, the CDR3 is TGTGCCAGCAGCGTGGGACTAGCGAAAGATACGCAGTATTTT. Translated: CASSVGLAKDTQYF.

The V call is TRBV28, the J call TRBJ1-1; D may be TRBD1 (6 bases). The CDR3 covers 14 residues. Trimming removed 6 bases from V and 7 bases from J, with 18 bases in between. The germline gives CDR1 MDHEN, CDR2 SYDVKM. CDR3 DNA: TGTGCCAGCAGCTCTACCCCGACAGGCTATGAAGCTTTCTTT. This codes for CASSSTPTGYEAFF.

As regards this clone: The sample contains more than one DNA sequence encoding this CDR3. The rearrangement links TRBV27 to TRBJ2-7, with D hard to call. CDR1 is MNHEY, CDR2 SMNVEV, per germline (reference sequence). CDR3 length: 11 amino acids. Trimming removed 6 bases from V and 1 base from J, with 4 bases in between. The chain's CDR3 is CASRSSYEQYF. DNA for the CDR3: TGTGCCAGCAGGTCTTCCTACGAGCAGTACTTC.

The chain's CDR3 is CASSERNSGRREQYF. CDR3 DNA sequence: TGCGCCAGCAGTGAGAGGAATAGCGGGAGGCGCGAGCAGTACTTC. The chain employs TRBV10-2 and TRBJ2-7, with 10 bases fitting TRBD2. V was clipped by 2 bases and J by 6 bases; unmatched bases: 7. The germline V gene has CDR1 WSHSY and CDR2 SAAADI. The CDR3 runs to 15 residues.

The chain carries TRBV10-3 and TRBJ2-7; D unresolved. The CDR3 contains 13 residues. V was trimmed by 9 bases and J by 0 bases, leaving 12 bases between them. Germline V CDR1 and CDR2: ENHRY, SYGVKD. CDR3 in amino acids: CAIRSRSSYEQYF. The CDR3, as DNA: TGTGCCATACGATCCAGGAGCTCCTACGAGCAGTACTTC.

The chain has TRBV5-1 and TRBJ1-2; 8 bases are shared with TRBD1. Losses at the gene ends were 1 base for V and 4 bases for J; bases not matched to a gene: 9. CDR1 and CDR2 (germline): SGHRS, YFSETQ. This CDR3 is 16 amino acids long. Written as DNA, the CDR3 is TGCGCCAGCAGCTTGTTGCCGACAGGGGAAAGCTATGGCTACACCTTC. Its translation: CASSLLPTGESYGYTF.

This chain uses TRBV7-6 with TRBJ1-2, with 8 bases identical to TRBD1. From germline, CDR1 is SGHVS and CDR2 FNYEAQ. CDR3 size: 13 residues. J lost 14 bases, V lost 5 bases, and 13 bases had no gene match. The CDR3: CASSPGTGAMETF. The CDR3, as DNA: TGTGCCAGCAGCCCCGGGACAGGAGCGATGGAGACCTTC.

The chain combines TRBV6-5 with TRBJ2-7; a possible D gene is TRBD2 (7 bases). Trimming took 6 bases from V and 2 from J, leaving 17 bases between them. This CDR3 is built from 15 residues. Germline assignment: CDR1 MNHEY and CDR2 SVGAGI. This chain's CDR3 is CASSPEGGRAYEQYF. The DNA of the CDR3 is TGTGCCAGCAGCCCTGAAGGGGGGAGGGCCTACGAGCAGTACTTC.

The gene calls are TRBV15 and TRBJ2-1; 7 nucleotides align to TRBD2. The CDR3 has 19 residues. V lost 0 bases, J lost 5 bases, and 16 bases stayed unmatched. Germline-derived CDR1 and CDR2 are LNHNV and YYDKDF (reference sequence). For the CDR3, the DNA is TGTGCCACCAGCAGAGATAGCGAGACAGCGGGGTACATTGACAATGAGCAGTTCTTC. It translates to CATSRDSETAGYIDNEQFF.

On this clone itself: The same CDR3 is also encoded by other DNA sequences in this sample. As DNA, the CDR3 is TGCGCCAGCAGCTTGTCTGGGTCGGGCTATGGCTACACCTTC. Protein: CASSLSGSGYGYTF. The chain couples TRBV5-1 to TRBJ1-2; D not resolved. V gave up 1 base and J gave up 4 bases, with 11 bases separating them. CDR1 and CDR2 (germline): SGHRS, YFSETQ. This CDR3 has 14 amino acids. The whole variable domain, remainder taken from reference TRBV5-1 and TRBJ1-2, is KAGVTQTPRYLIKTRGQQVTLSCSPISGHRSVSWYQQTPGQGLQFLFEYFSETQRNKGNFPGRFSGRQFSNSRSEMNVSTLELGDSALYLCASSLSGSGYGYTFGSGTRLTVV.

The DNA for the CDR3 is TGTGCCAGCAGTTTGATAGGGCAGCCCCAGCATTTT. It yields the protein CASSLIGQPQHF. The chain combines TRBV27 with TRBJ1-5; D not certain. Germline CDR1 reads MNHEY; CDR2 reads SMNVEV (reference sequence). The CDR3 contains 12 residues. The V end lost 3 bases, the J end lost 7 bases, and 7 bases lay between the germline ends.

The chain joins TRBV25-1 to TRBJ1-1, with a tentative D call TRBD1 (6 bases). V lost 8 bases to trimming and J lost 7 bases, with 14 bases between them. There are 12 residues in the CDR3. CDR1 and CDR2 (germline): MGHDK, SYGVNS. CDR3 protein: CASGTPWDEAFF. Written as DNA, the CDR3 is TGTGCCAGCGGGACACCTTGGGATGAAGCTTTCTTT.

This clone was observed a single time. The J gene is TRBJ2-5, the V gene TRBV18; 7 positions match TRBD1. The CDR3 has 16 residues. Looked up from germline, CDR1 is KGHSH and CDR2 is LQKENI. After removal of 3 bases from V and 0 bases from J, the junction contained 7 bases not matched to a gene. This CDR3 reads CASSPRSGTDQETQYF. Here the CDR3 DNA reads TGTGCCAGCTCACCCAGATCCGGGACAGACCAAGAGACCCAGTACTTC.

The chain is built from TRBV27 and TRBJ1-1, with unresolved D. In germline, CDR1 is MNHEY, CDR2 SMNVEV (reference sequence). The CDR3 extends over 11 amino acids. V dropped 9 bases and J dropped 7 bases, with 12 bases sitting between them. The CDR3 coding sequence is TGTGCCAGTCAAAGGCTGGGTGAAGCTTTCTTT. This gives the protein CASQRLGEAFF.

For the CDR3, the DNA is TGTGCCAGCAGCTACCGGGACAGGGCTAACTATGGCTACACCTTC. Translating gives CASSYRDRANYGYTF. The rearrangement joins TRBV5-6 to TRBJ1-2; TRBD1 aligns across 9 bases. This CDR3 contains 15 residues. With V trimmed by 3 bases and J by 0 bases, 3 bases remained unmatched. Germline V gene data show CDR1 as SGHDT and CDR2 as YYEEEE.

This clone was detected only once. The V call is TRBV7-2, the J call TRBJ2-7; no reliable D call. This CDR3 region has 18 residues. Germline CDR1 and CDR2: SGHTA and FQGNSA. Trimming took 2 bases from V and 0 from J, leaving 20 bases between them. The CDR3 loop reads CASSLSALTVTRSYEQYF. In DNA, the CDR3 is TGTGCCAGCAGCTTATCCGCATTAACAGTGACACGCTCCTACGAGCAGTACTTC.